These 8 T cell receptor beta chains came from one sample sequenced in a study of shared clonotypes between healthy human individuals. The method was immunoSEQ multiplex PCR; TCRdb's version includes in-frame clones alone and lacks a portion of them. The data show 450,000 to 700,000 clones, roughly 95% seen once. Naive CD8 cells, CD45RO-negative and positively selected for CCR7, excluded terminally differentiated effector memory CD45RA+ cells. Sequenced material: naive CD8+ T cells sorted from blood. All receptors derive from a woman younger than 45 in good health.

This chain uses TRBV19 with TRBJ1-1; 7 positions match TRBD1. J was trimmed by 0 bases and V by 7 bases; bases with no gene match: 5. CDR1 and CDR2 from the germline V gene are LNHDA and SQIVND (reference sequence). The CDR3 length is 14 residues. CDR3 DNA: TGTGCCAGTACCAAGACAGGGATGAACACTGAAGCTTTCTTT. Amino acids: CASTKTGMNTEAFF.

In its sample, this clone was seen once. CDR3 protein: CASSTRFEPAHQETQYF. For the CDR3, the DNA is TGTGCCAGCAGCACTCGCTTCGAGCCAGCACACCAAGAGACCCAGTACTTC. The genes are TRBV5-5 and TRBJ2-5; no definite D call. In germline, CDR1 is SGHKS, CDR2 YYEKEE (reference sequence). V was pared by 4 bases and J by 0 bases, with 19 bases between. The CDR3 has 17 residues.

The DNA of the CDR3 is TGTGCCAGCAGCTTAGTAGCGGGAGTGTCGGGGGAGACCCAGTACTTC. Translation: CASSLVAGVSGETQYF. The chain joins TRBV7-9 to TRBJ2-5, with TRBD2 matching 9 bases. Germline V CDR1 and CDR2: SEHNR, FQNEAQ (reference sequence). With 1 base clipped from V and 5 bases from J, the junction kept 8 bases outside the gene matches. This CDR3 comprises 16 residues.

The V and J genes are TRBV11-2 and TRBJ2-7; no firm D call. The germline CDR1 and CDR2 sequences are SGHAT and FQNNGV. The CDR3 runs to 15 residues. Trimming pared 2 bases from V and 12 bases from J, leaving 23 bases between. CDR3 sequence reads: CASSLTSSRSPGRYF. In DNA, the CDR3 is TGTGCCAGCAGCTTAACCTCTTCTCGGAGTCCCGGGCGGTACTTC.

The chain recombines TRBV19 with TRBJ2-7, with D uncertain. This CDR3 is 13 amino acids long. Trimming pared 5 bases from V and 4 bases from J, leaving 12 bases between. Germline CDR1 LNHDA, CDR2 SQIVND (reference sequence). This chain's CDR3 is CASSPTEGYEQYF. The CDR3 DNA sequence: TGTGCCAGTAGTCCCACAGAAGGATACGAGCAGTACTTC.

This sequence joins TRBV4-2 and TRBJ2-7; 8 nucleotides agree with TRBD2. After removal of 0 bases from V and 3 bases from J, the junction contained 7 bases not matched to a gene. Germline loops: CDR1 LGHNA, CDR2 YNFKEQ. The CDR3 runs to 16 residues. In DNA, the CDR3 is TGTGCCAGCAGCCAAGATCAGGCGGGAGGAAACTACGAGCAGTACTTC. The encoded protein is CASSQDQAGGNYEQYF.

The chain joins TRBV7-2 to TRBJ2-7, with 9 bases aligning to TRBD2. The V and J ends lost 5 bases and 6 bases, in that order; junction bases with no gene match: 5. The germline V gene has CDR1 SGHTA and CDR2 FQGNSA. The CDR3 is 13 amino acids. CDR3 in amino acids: CASSLSGSGEQYF. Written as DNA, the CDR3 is TGTGCCAGCAGCCTTAGCGGGAGTGGCGAGCAGTACTTC. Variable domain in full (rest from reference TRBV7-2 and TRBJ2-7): GAGVSQSPSNKVTEKGKDVELRCDPISGHTALYWYRQSLGQGLEFLIYFQGNSAPDKSGLPSDRFSAERTGGSVSTLTIQRTQQEDSAVYLCASSLSGSGEQYFGPGTRLTVT.

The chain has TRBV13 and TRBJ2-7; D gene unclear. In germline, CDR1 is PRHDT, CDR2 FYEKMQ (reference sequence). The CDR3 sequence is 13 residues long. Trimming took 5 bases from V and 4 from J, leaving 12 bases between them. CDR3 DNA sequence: TGTGCCAGCAGCCCTAGGAGCCAGTACGAGCAGTACTTC. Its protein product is CASSPRSQYEQYF.